This passage covers 20 T cell receptor beta chains from one sample sequenced in a study of cytomegalovirus exposure and HLA in healthy donors. This PCR relied on a set of 60 Vbeta primers and 13 Jbeta primers. Measured with immunoSEQ multiplex PCR; TCRdb has only the in-frame clones, and not every one. The table records around 160,000 clones, 70% to 80% of them present only once. The sample taken for sequencing was PBMCs. Receptor source: a woman between 35 and 50 years old in good health and CMV-seronegative.

The chain is built from TRBV19 and TRBJ2-1; 11 bases are shared with TRBD1. Germline V gene data show CDR1 as LNHDA and CDR2 as SQIVND (reference sequence). This CDR3 is built from 17 residues. The trim removed 7 bases at V and 5 bases at J, leaving 13 bases unmatched. The CDR3 nucleotides are TGTGCCAGTACCACACGGAGGCCGGGACAGGGGGACAATGAGCAGTTCTTC. Amino acid sequence: CASTTRRPGQGDNEQFF.

The rearrangement uses TRBV6-1 and TRBJ2-5; perhaps TRBD2 as D (6 bases). CDR3 size: 14 residues. Germline V CDR1 and CDR2: MNHNS, SASEGT. V lost 1 base, J lost 7 bases, and 13 bases lay in between. DNA for the CDR3: TGTGCCAGCAGTGAAGGAGGAGGGTGGGCGACCCAGTACTTC. This translates into CASSEGGGWATQYF.

The chain uses TRBV2 and TRBJ2-1; TRBD2 matches 7 bases. Germline trimming cut 5 bases from V and 4 bases from J; bases unmatched to any gene: 5. Per germline, CDR1 SNHLY and CDR2 FYNNEI. This CDR3 is built from 14 residues. CDR3 region: CASSPGTTYNEQFF. In DNA form, the CDR3 reads TGTGCCAGCAGTCCCGGGACTACATACAATGAGCAGTTCTTC.

This clone has more than one count but fewer than ten. This chain joins TRBV19 and TRBJ2-2, with TRBD2 as a possible D gene (5 bases). V was cut by 1 base and J by 5 bases, with 8 bases left in between. Germline V gene lookup returns CDR1 LNHDA and CDR2 SQIVND (reference sequence). The CDR3 totals 14 residues. CDR3 in DNA: TGTGCCAGTAGTATAGCGGGATTGACCGGGGAGCTGTTTTTT. The encoded protein is CASSIAGLTGELFF.

This chain joins TRBV6-6 and TRBJ2-3; D might be TRBD1 (5 bases). Deletions cut 5 bases from V and 4 bases from J, with 13 bases between. The CDR3 contains 14 residues. CDR1 and CDR2 (germline): MNHNY, SVGAGI (reference sequence). The CDR3 spells CASSPQGTPDTQYF. The CDR3 DNA is TGTGCCAGCAGTCCCCAGGGTACCCCAGATACGCAGTATTTT.

The CDR3 bases are TGTGCCAGTAGCCCCCTCGCCAGCTCCTACGAGCAGTACTTC. This sequence encodes CASSPLASSYEQYF. The V call is TRBV19, the J call TRBJ2-7; D is ambiguous. CDR1 LNHDA and CDR2 SQIVND come from the germline V gene (reference sequence). Trimming shortened V by 6 bases and J by 0 bases, and 12 bases separated the two germline ends. The CDR3 runs to 14 residues. Drawing the rest from reference TRBV19 and TRBJ2-7, the complete variable domain is DGGITQSPKYLFRKEGQNVTLSCEQNLNHDAMYWYRQDPGQGLRLIYYSQIVNDFQKGDIAEGYSVSREKKESFPLTVTSAQKNPTAFYLCASSPLASSYEQYFGPGTRLTVT.

The chain uses TRBV6-5 and TRBJ1-2; D is unclear. Germline values: CDR1 MNHEY, CDR2 SVGAGI. V was pared by 6 bases and J by 2 bases, with 13 bases between. The CDR3 covers 14 residues. The DNA of the CDR3 is TGTGCCAGCAGAGGCCCCTCCGGGAACTATGGCTACACCTTC. Amino acid sequence: CASRGPSGNYGYTF.

This clone was recorded a few times. The rearrangement uses TRBV11-1 and TRBJ2-7; tentative D call: TRBD1 (6 bases). V shed 0 bases and J shed 4 bases, with 13 bases lying between them. Per germline, CDR1 SGHAT and CDR2 FQDESV (reference sequence). The CDR3 runs 15 residues. The CDR3 DNA is TGTGCCAGCAGCTTAGCTGGGGGCAGCGTATACGAGCAGTACTTC. This encodes CASSLAGGSVYEQYF.

The chain uses TRBV10-3 and TRBJ2-3; a weak D match, TRBD2 (5 bases). The germline CDR1 and CDR2 sequences are ENHRY and SYGVKD. Trimming took off 0 bases at V and 3 bases at J, with 10 bases between the two ends. The length of the CDR3 is 15 residues. The CDR3 reads CAISESGETTDTQYF. The CDR3, as DNA: TGTGCCATCAGTGAGTCTGGGGAGACGACAGATACGCAGTATTTT.

The chain employs TRBV19 and TRBJ2-1, with D maybe TRBD1 (6 bases). Trimming cost V 5 bases and J 9 bases, with 14 bases left between them. The CDR3 totals 13 residues. From germline, CDR1 is LNHDA and CDR2 SQIVND (reference sequence). The DNA of the CDR3 is TGTGCCAGTAGTGTAACCGGGACACCTGAGCAGTTCTTC. As protein: CASSVTGTPEQFF.

The chain joins TRBV7-8 to TRBJ1-3; D remains unclear. Trimming removed 8 bases at V and 0 bases at J, with 17 bases between. Germline CDR1 reads SGHVS; CDR2 reads FQNEAQ. The CDR3 extends over 16 amino acids. CDR3 coding DNA: TGTGCCAGCGGAGGACTTGGAGGGAGCTCTGGAAACACCATATATTTT. It specifies CASGGLGGSSGNTIYF.

V usage is TRBV7-3 and J usage is TRBJ2-3, with 12 bases identical to TRBD2. Per germline, CDR1 SGHTA and CDR2 FQGTGA. CDR3 size: 18 residues. The J segment lost 4 bases and the V segment lost 0 bases, leaving 8 bases of the junction unmatched. This CDR3 is CASSLTVTSGRNADTQYF. In DNA, the CDR3 is TGTGCCAGCAGCTTAACCGTGACTAGCGGGAGAAATGCAGATACGCAGTATTTT.

In this sample, this clone turned up a few times. The chain is built from TRBV7-9 and TRBJ1-1; D might be TRBD1 (5 bases). Germline CDR1 and CDR2: SEHNR and FQNEAQ (reference sequence). Trimming took 5 bases from V and 3 from J, leaving 13 bases between them. The CDR3 is 14 amino acids. CDR3 sequence: CASSETPQDTEAFF. CDR3 nucleotides: TGTGCCAGCAGCGAGACCCCACAGGACACTGAAGCTTTCTTT.

A single count supports this clone. The sample carries other DNA sequences with the same CDR3. The chain couples TRBV27 to TRBJ1-5; maybe TRBD1 (6 bases). This CDR3 region has 15 residues. V was cut by 2 bases and J by 1 base, with 9 bases left in between. The germline gives CDR1 MNHEY, CDR2 SMNVEV (reference sequence). The CDR3 nucleotides are TGTGCCAGCAGTTTAGTTACAGGGAGCAATCAGCCCCAGCATTTT. As protein: CASSLVTGSNQPQHF.

The chain carries TRBV2 and TRBJ1-2; D is possibly TRBD1 (6 bases). The germline V and J ends were trimmed by 5 bases and 2 bases, with 9 bases remaining between them. The germline V gene has CDR1 SNHLY and CDR2 FYNNEI. This CDR3 has 13 residues. Here the CDR3 reads CASSSTGNYGYTF. CDR3 nucleotide sequence: TGTGCCAGCAGTTCGACAGGCAACTATGGCTACACCTTC.

The chain is built from TRBV6-6 and TRBJ2-5; 7 nucleotides line up with TRBD1. The better agreement between TRBJ2-7 and the DNA end casts doubt on the J call. This CDR3 region has 11 residues. Germline assignment: CDR1 MNHNY and CDR2 SVGAGI (reference sequence). In DNA, the CDR3 is TGTGCCAGCGAAGAGGGGGCCGAGCAGTACTTC. Protein sequence: CASEEGAEQYF.

This sequence joins TRBV10-1 and TRBJ2-1; D is uncertain. This CDR3 has 17 residues. V lost 5 bases, J lost 0 bases, and 17 bases lay in between. The germline V gene encodes CDR1 WNHNN and CDR2 SYGVQD (reference sequence). The CDR3 here is CASSLPRKRCSYNEQFF. CDR3 nucleotide sequence: TGCGCCAGCAGTCTACCGCGGAAGCGATGCTCCTACAATGAGCAGTTCTTC.

V and J are TRBV9 and TRBJ1-1, with 8 positions matching TRBD1. Trimming at V came to 5 bases and at J to 1 base, leaving 4 bases not matched to a gene. Germline CDR1 is SGDLS and CDR2 is YYNGEE. CDR3 length equals 14 residues. The CDR3 sequence is CASSIGTGNTEAFF. In DNA, the CDR3 is TGTGCCAGCAGTATTGGGACAGGGAACACTGAAGCTTTCTTT.

The chain has TRBV30 and TRBJ2-7; TRBD1 might be the D (6 bases). From germline, CDR1 is GTSNPN and CDR2 SVGIG (reference sequence). The CDR3 loop spans 12 amino acids. V lost 4 bases to trimming and J lost 1 base, with 8 bases between them. This CDR3 reads CAWTGQSYEQYF. The CDR3 DNA follows: TGTGCCTGGACCGGACAGTCCTACGAGCAGTACTTC.

The chain couples TRBV30 to TRBJ1-4; weak D call: TRBD1 (5 bases). The length of the CDR3 is 13 residues. The V and J ends lost 8 bases and 10 bases respectively, with 20 bases between them. Germline CDR1 reads GTSNPN; CDR2 reads SVGIG (reference sequence). The CDR3 here is CAATLGGLRKLFF. In nucleotides, the CDR3 is TGTGCCGCAACCCTCGGGGGATTGAGAAAACTGTTTTTT.